This T cell receptor beta chain derives from a study of cytomegalovirus exposure and HLA in healthy donors. In the study overall: Prior work identified 120 million or so unique TCR beta sequences in 150 million to 200 million T cells.

The CDR3 is 12 amino acids. V lost 6 bases and J lost 0, with 6 bases in between. Germline CDR1 and CDR2: GTSNPN and SVGIG (reference sequence). For this clone: Its antigen remains unknown.

Study-level findings and limits: High sensitivity and specificity were reportedly achieved when the classifier diagnosed cytomegalovirus status. Roughly uniform sequencing depth across donors was assumed, possibly incorrectly.

The PCR employed 60 Vbeta primers together with 13 Jbeta primers. The protocol was immunoSEQ multiplex PCR, while the TCRdb copy is restricted to in-frame clones and leaves out a portion. The data include about 72,000 clones; the top ten clones carry around 2.5%. The specimen sequenced was PBMCs. The sequence was collected from a man in his forties in good health and CMV-seronegative. The chain combines TRBV30 with TRBJ2-1; D is possibly TRBD2 (5 bases). CDR3 loop: CACAGSYNEQFF. In DNA, the CDR3 is TGTGCCTGCGCGGGCTCCTACAATGAGCAGTTCTTC. The variable domain in full, completed from reference TRBV30 and TRBJ2-1, reads SQTIHQWPATLVQPVGSPLSLECTVEGTSNPNLYWYRQAAGRGLQLLFYSVGIGQISSEVPQNLSASRPQDRQFILSSKKLLLSDSGFYLCACAGSYNEQFFGPGTRLTVL.